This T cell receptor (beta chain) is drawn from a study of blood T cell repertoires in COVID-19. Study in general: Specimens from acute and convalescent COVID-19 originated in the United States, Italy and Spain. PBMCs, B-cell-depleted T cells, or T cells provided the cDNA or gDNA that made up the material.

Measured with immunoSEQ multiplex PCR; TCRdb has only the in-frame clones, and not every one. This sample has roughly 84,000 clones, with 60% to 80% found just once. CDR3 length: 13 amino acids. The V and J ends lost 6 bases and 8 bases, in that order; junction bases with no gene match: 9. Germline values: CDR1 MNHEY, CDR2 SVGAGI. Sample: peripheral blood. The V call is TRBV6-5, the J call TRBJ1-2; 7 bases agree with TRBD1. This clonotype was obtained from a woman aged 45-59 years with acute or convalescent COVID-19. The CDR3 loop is CASSLNRGRGYTF. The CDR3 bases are TGTGCCAGCAGCCTAAACAGGGGTAGAGGCTACACCTTC.